The 5 T cell receptor beta chains presented below share a single source sample, sequenced in a study of early T cells in non-severe SARS-CoV-2 infection. MiXCR, run by TCRdb on the 5' RACE reads, gives a single entry per CDR3 protein. The data hold under 70,000 distinct CDR3 sequences, with about 6% observed a single time. The specimen was whole blood, collected at baseline. The source is an adult who was a healthcare worker with PCR-confirmed SARS-CoV-2 infection or an uninfected control (not recorded which).

In its sample, this clonotype was seen a few times. Written as DNA, the CDR3 is TGTGCCAGCAGTCACAGCGGGGGGGGCACAGATACGCAGTATTTT. Its translation: CASSHSGGGTDTQYF. J is TRBJ2-3 and V is TRBV28; TRBD2 matches at 10 bases. The junction had 3 bases not matched to a gene; V was cut back by 5 bases and J by 1 base. The CDR3 has 15 amino acids. Germline V gene lookup returns CDR1 MDHEN and CDR2 SYDVKM.

This clonotype was seen a few times. V gene TRBV5-1 combines with J gene TRBJ1-6, with TRBD1 identical over 7 bases. Germline CDR1 is SGHRS and CDR2 is YFSETQ. V gave up 4 bases and J gave up 10 bases; unmatched junction bases: 8. CDR3 size: 14 residues. CDR3 protein: CASSPGQRGSPLHF. CDR3 nucleotides: TGCGCCAGCAGCCCGGGACAGAGGGGATCACCCCTCCACTTT. The full variable domain, rest sourced from reference TRBV5-1 and TRBJ1-6, is KAGVTQTPRYLIKTRGQQVTLSCSPISGHRSVSWYQQTPGQGLQFLFEYFSETQRNKGNFPGRFSGRQFSNSRSEMNVSTLELGDSALYLCASSPGQRGSPLHFGNGTRLTVT.

Ten or more counts support this clonotype. V usage is TRBV5-1 and J usage is TRBJ1-1, with TRBD1 matching 8 bases. This CDR3 region has 14 residues. With 3 bases clipped from V and 5 bases from J, the junction kept 6 bases outside the gene matches. The germline V gene has CDR1 SGHRS and CDR2 YFSETQ. The CDR3 coding sequence is TGCGCCAGCAGCTACGGACAGGGCGGAACTGAAGCTTTCTTT. Amino acids: CASSYGQGGTEAFF.

In its sample, this clonotype was seen many times. The rearrangement joins TRBV28 to TRBJ1-5; no firm D call. The CDR3 sequence is 13 residues long. Germline CDR1 and CDR2: MDHEN and SYDVKM. Trimming stripped 5 bases from V and 0 bases from J, with 5 bases between. CDR3 amino acids: CASSQDSNQPQHF. The CDR3 DNA reads as TGTGCCAGCAGTCAGGATAGCAATCAGCCCCAGCATTTT.

V and J are TRBV5-8 and TRBJ2-5, with 7 nucleotides matching TRBD2. The CDR3 has 15 residues. Trimming cost V 4 bases and J 2 bases; bases outside gene matches: 8. In germline, CDR1 is SGHTS, CDR2 YDEGEE. This chain's CDR3 is CASSLRLAEQETQYF. The CDR3 DNA reads TGTGCCAGCAGCCTCAGACTAGCTGAACAAGAGACCCAGTACTTC.